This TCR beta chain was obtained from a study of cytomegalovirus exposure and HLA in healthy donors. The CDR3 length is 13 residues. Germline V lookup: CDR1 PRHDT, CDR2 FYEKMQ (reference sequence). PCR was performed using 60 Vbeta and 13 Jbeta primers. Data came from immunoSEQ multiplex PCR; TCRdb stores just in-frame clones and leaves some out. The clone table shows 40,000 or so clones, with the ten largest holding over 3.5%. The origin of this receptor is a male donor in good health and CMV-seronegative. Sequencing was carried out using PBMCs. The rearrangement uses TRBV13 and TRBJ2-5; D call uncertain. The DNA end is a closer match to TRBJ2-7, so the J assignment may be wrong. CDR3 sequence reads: CASSPPRRGEQYF. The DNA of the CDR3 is TGTGCCAGCAGCCCGCCCCGACGAGGCGAGCAGTACTTC.